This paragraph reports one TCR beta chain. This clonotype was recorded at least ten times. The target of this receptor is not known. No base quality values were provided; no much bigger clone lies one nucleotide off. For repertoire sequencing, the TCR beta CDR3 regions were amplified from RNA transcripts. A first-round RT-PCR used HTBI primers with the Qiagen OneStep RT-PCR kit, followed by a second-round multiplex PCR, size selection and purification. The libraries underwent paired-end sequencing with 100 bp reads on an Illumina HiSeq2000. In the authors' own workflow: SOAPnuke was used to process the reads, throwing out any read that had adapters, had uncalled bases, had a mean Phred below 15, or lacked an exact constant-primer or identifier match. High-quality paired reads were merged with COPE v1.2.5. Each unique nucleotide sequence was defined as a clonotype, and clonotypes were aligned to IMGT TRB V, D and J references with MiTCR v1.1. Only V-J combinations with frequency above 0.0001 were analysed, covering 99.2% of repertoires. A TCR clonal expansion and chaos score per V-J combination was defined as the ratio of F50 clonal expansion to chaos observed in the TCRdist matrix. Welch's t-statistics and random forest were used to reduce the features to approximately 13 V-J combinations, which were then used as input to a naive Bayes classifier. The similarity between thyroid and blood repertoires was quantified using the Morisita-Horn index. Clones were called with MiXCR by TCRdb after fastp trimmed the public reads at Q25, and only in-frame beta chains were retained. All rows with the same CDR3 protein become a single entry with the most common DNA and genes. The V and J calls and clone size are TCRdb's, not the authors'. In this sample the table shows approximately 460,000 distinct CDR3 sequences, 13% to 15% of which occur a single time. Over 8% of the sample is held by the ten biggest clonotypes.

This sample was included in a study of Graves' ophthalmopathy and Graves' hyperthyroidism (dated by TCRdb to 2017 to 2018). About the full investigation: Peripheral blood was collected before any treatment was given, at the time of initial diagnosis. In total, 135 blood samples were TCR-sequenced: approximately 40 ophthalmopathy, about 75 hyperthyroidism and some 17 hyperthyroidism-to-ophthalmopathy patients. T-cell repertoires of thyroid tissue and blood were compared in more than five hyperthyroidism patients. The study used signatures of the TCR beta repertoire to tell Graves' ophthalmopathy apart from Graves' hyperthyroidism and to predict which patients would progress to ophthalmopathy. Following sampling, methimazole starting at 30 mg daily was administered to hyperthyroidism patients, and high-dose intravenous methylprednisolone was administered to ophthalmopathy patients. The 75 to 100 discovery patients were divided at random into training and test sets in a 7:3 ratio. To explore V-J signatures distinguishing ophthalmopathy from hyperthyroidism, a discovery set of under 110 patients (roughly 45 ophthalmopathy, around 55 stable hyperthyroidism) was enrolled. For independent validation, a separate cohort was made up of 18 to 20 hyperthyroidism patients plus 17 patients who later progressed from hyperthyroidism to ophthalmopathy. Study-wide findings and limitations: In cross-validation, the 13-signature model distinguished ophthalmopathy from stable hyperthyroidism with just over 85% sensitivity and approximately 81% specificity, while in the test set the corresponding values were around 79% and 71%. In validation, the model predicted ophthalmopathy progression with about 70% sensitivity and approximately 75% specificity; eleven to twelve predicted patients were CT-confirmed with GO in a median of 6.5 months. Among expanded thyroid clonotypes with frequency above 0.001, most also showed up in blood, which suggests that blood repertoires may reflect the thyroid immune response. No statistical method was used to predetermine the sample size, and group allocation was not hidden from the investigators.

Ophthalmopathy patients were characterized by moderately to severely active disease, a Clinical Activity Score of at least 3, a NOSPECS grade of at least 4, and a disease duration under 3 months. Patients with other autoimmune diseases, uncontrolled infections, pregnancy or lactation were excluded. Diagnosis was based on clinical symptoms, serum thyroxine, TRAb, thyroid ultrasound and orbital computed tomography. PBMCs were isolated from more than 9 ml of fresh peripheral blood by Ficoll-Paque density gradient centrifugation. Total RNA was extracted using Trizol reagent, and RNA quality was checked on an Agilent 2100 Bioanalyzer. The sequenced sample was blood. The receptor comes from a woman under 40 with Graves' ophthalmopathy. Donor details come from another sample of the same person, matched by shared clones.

The nucleotide sequence reads as follows: TGTGCCACCCTCCCGCCGCGGGCTGAAGCTTTCTTT. The resulting protein is CATLPPRAEAFF. This chain is built from TRBV15 and TRBJ1-1; there is no confident call for the D gene. The germline V gene (reference sequence) provides CDR1 LNHNV and CDR2 YYDKDF. Between the V and J ends, shortened by 8 bases and 6 bases respectively, the junction contains 13 bases. Taken from cysteine to phenylalanine, the CDR3 has 12 residues. Only the CDR3 part of the read is kept: 36 bases, read in frame from the first base.